A single sample is the source of the 22 T cell receptor beta chains below, sequenced in a study of CD8 T cells in Susac syndrome. Random hexamers were used to reverse transcribe the RNA input (roughly 0.5 to 1 ug). TCRdb passed the immunoSEQ multiplex PCR reads through MiXCR, listing each CDR3 protein once. The table lists more than 75,000 distinct CDR3 sequences, over 80% of them singletons, with 0.25% to 0.4% in the top ten. The sequencing sample was made of CD8+ T cells from PBMCs. The receptor set was obtained from a human donor in good health.

This clonotype appeared a single time. The chain combines TRBV15 with TRBJ2-7, with a weak D call TRBD1 (5 bases). V was clipped by 0 bases and J by 13 bases, with 10 bases between them. The CDR3 is 11 amino acids. Germline CDR1 LNHNV, CDR2 YYDKDF (reference sequence). CDR3 in amino acids: CATSREETVYF. CDR3 DNA sequence: TGTGCCACCAGCAGAGAGGAGACAGTTTACTTC.

The chain carries TRBV9 and TRBJ2-2; 8 bases agree with TRBD2. Germline V gene data show CDR1 as SGDLS and CDR2 as YYNGEE. The CDR3 extends over 13 amino acids. After removal of 3 bases from V and 8 bases from J, the junction contained 3 bases not matched to a gene. CDR3 residues: CASSGSGGGELFF. DNA for the CDR3: TGTGCCAGCAGCGGCAGCGGGGGAGGGGAGCTGTTTTTT.

The V gene is TRBV12-3 or TRBV12-4, the J gene TRBJ1-4; D might be TRBD1 (5 bases). This CDR3 has 13 residues. Trimming removed 8 bases from V and 8 bases from J, with 15 bases in between. The CDR3 nucleotides read TGTGCCAGCCGATTCGGGGGAGGGGAAAAACTGTTTTTT. The encoded protein is CASRFGGGEKLFF.

The chain is built from TRBV30 and TRBJ2-4; D is ambiguous. Trimming shortened V by 5 bases and J by 9 bases, and 11 bases separated the two germline ends. The CDR3 consists of 11 residues. The germline V gene encodes CDR1 GTSNPN and CDR2 SVGIG (reference sequence). The CDR3 DNA reads as TGTGCCTGGGCCATTCGAGGCATTCAGTACTTC. Translating gives CAWAIRGIQYF.

The rearrangement uses TRBV6-4 and TRBJ1-1; the D is unclear. Trimming took 1 base from V and 4 from J, leaving 7 bases between them. The germline V gene has CDR1 MRHNA and CDR2 SNTAGT. CDR3 length: 13 amino acids. CDR3: CASSDYPGTEAFF. CDR3 bases: TGTGCCAGCAGTGACTATCCGGGCACTGAAGCTTTCTTT.

This chain links TRBV6-2 or TRBV6-3 with TRBJ2-1; TRBD2 agrees at 9 bases. This CDR3 has 17 residues. Trimming cost V 2 bases and J 4 bases; bases outside gene matches: 9. CDR1 MNHEY and CDR2 SVGEGT come from the germline V gene. The DNA of the CDR3 is TGTGCCAGCAGTTACGGATCCCCGACTAGCGGTTACAATGAGCAGTTCTTC. Its translation: CASSYGSPTSGYNEQFF.

This chain connects TRBV27 to TRBJ1-2, with D perhaps TRBD1 (5 bases). In germline, CDR1 is MNHEY, CDR2 SMNVEV (reference sequence). The CDR3 has 14 residues. The V gene lost 4 bases and the J gene lost 7 bases, with 16 bases spanning the gap. The CDR3 nucleotides read TGTGCCAGCAGTTCCCACCACTCAGGGTTTGGCTACACCTTC. Translated: CASSSHHSGFGYTF.

The genes are TRBV20-1 and TRBJ1-1; D unclear. The germline gives CDR1 DFQATT, CDR2 SNEGSKA (reference sequence). The CDR3 contains 11 residues. V was shortened by 3 bases and J by 7 bases, with 9 bases between the two germline ends. The CDR3 DNA sequence: TGCAGTGCTAGGGAAGTGGATGAAGCTTTCTTT. Amino acid sequence: CSAREVDEAFF.

V gene TRBV20-1 combines with J gene TRBJ2-5; no firm D call. CDR1 is DFQATT, CDR2 SNEGSKA, per germline (reference sequence). The CDR3 has 15 residues. The V end lost 0 bases, the J end lost 2 bases, and 13 bases lay between the germline ends. CDR3 sequence: CSARDERSKQETQYF. The CDR3 DNA is TGCAGTGCTAGAGATGAGAGAAGTAAGCAAGAGACCCAGTACTTC.

The rearrangement links TRBV6-1 to TRBJ2-7; TRBD2 agrees at 7 bases. This CDR3 contains 17 residues. CDR1 and CDR2 from the germline V gene are MNHNS and SASEGT. The trim removed 5 bases at V and 1 base at J, leaving 14 bases unmatched. The CDR3 reads CASSPLGESGVSYEQYF. The CDR3 DNA is TGTGCCAGCAGTCCCCTAGGAGAAAGCGGGGTTTCCTACGAGCAGTACTTC.

DNA for the CDR3: TGCGCCAGCAGCTGGGGACAGGGGAGGGAAGCTTTCTTT. This translates into CASSWGQGREAFF. V and J are TRBV5-1 and TRBJ1-1, with TRBD1 matching 10 bases. CDR3 length: 13 amino acids. Germline CDR1 is SGHRS and CDR2 is YFSETQ. The V segment lost 3 bases and the J segment 8 bases; nucleotides outside the gene matches: 4.

The rearrangement joins TRBV3-1 to TRBJ2-1, with 8 bases lining up with TRBD2. Germline CDR1 and CDR2: LGHDT and YNNKEL (reference sequence). The CDR3 sequence is 15 residues long. The trim removed 3 bases at V and 7 bases at J, leaving 8 bases unmatched. The CDR3 DNA reads as TGTGCCAGCAGCCATCAAATAGCGGGGCGGAATGAGCAGTTCTTC. It specifies CASSHQIAGRNEQFF.

The chain has TRBV7-2 and TRBJ2-1; 7 bases match TRBD2. V lost 1 base, J lost 7 bases, and 7 bases stayed unmatched. The CDR3 runs 15 residues. Per the germline V gene, CDR1 is SGHTA and CDR2 is FQGNSA. Here the CDR3 DNA reads TGTGCCAGCAGCTTAGGGCTAGCGGCGAGGAATGAGCAGTTCTTC. It is translated as CASSLGLAARNEQFF.

The chain combines TRBV27 with TRBJ2-7; tentatively, D is TRBD2 (5 bases). This CDR3 has 14 amino acids. The V end lost 5 bases, the J end lost 9 bases, and 20 bases lay between the germline ends. Germline loops: CDR1 MNHEY, CDR2 SMNVEV (reference sequence). The CDR3 spells CASSPSMGPRGQYF. The CDR3 coding sequence is TGTGCCAGCAGTCCATCCATGGGCCCCCGGGGGCAGTACTTC.

This clonotype was recorded once. This sequence joins TRBV20-1 and TRBJ2-2; 9 positions match TRBD2. Looked up from germline, CDR1 is DFQATT and CDR2 is SNEGSKA (reference sequence). The V segment lost 5 bases and the J segment 4 bases; nucleotides outside the gene matches: 5. This CDR3 contains 14 residues. The CDR3 coding sequence is TGCAGTGCTTCTCTGACTAGCGGCACCGGGGAGCTGTTTTTT. Translation gives CSASLTSGTGELFF.

Only one count was recorded for this clonotype. The chain couples TRBV5-1 to TRBJ2-5, with unresolved D. V was trimmed by 0 bases and J by 10 bases, leaving 10 bases between them. The V gene's germline CDR1 is SGHRS and CDR2 YFSETQ. The length of the CDR3 is 12 residues. The CDR3 loop is CASSLGPWVQYF. The CDR3 nucleotides are TGCGCCAGCAGCTTGGGACCCTGGGTCCAGTACTTC.

The V gene is TRBV1, the J gene TRBJ2-5; TRBD2 was called by the table and not checked on the DNA. TRBV1 is recorded as a pseudogene. The CDR3 runs 14 residues. CDR3 in amino acids: CTSSQEGQLAVGYF. The CDR3, as DNA: TGCACCAGCAGCCAAGAGGGTCAACTAGCGGTAGGGTACTTC.

The chain employs TRBV5-6 and TRBJ1-2; 8 nucleotides align to TRBD1. The V and J ends lost 2 bases and 6 bases, in that order; junction bases with no gene match: 3. The CDR3 spans 13 residues. Germline CDR1 SGHDT, CDR2 YYEEEE. The CDR3 bases are TGTGCCAGCAGCTTCGGGACAGGAGATGGCTACACCTTC. Its protein product is CASSFGTGDGYTF. The whole variable domain, filled in from reference TRBV5-6 and TRBJ1-2, reads DAGVTQSPTHLIKTRGQQVTLRCSPKSGHDTVSWYQQALGQGPQFIFQYYEEEERQRGNFPDRFSGHQFPNYSSELNVNALLLGDSALYLCASSFGTGDGYTFGSGTRLTVV.

This chain uses TRBV3-1 with TRBJ2-5, with a possible D match to TRBD1 (5 bases). CDR1 is LGHDT and CDR2 is YNNKEL in the germline V gene (reference sequence). The CDR3 loop spans 14 amino acids. V was clipped by 4 bases and J by 5 bases, with 14 bases between them. The CDR3 sequence: CASSLPDSWETQYF. The CDR3 DNA reads TGTGCCAGCAGCCTTCCCGACAGCTGGGAGACCCAGTACTTC.

The V call is TRBV7-9, the J call TRBJ1-5, with D tentatively TRBD1 (5 bases). Germline values: CDR1 SEHNR, CDR2 FQNEAQ (reference sequence). This CDR3 has 14 amino acids. Deletions cut 5 bases from V and 1 base from J, with 9 bases between. The CDR3 region has the DNA TGTGCCAGCAGCCGCGACAGCAGCAATCAGCCCCAGCATTTT. Its translation is CASSRDSSNQPQHF.

J is TRBJ2-1 and V is TRBV19; 7 bases align to TRBD2. With 4 bases clipped from V and 0 bases from J, the junction kept 0 bases outside the gene matches. Germline V gene sequence: CDR1 LNHDA, CDR2 SQIVND (reference sequence). This CDR3 is 14 amino acids long. The CDR3 DNA reads as TGTGCCAGTAGTACGGGGGGCTCCTACAATGAGCAGTTCTTC. Protein sequence: CASSTGGSYNEQFF.

CDR3 coding DNA: TGCGCCAGCAGCTTCGACAGGGTCACAGATACGCAGTATTTT. Its protein product is CASSFDRVTDTQYF. V usage is TRBV5-1 and J usage is TRBJ2-3, with TRBD1 matching 7 bases. V lost 2 bases and J lost 2; bases outside the gene matches: 2. This CDR3 has 14 amino acids. Germline V gene data show CDR1 as SGHRS and CDR2 as YFSETQ.